This TCR beta chain was recorded in a study of Ad26.COV2.S vaccination and SARS-CoV-2 variants. Study results and limitations: People who got the vaccine or the placebo had similar non-spike TCR breadth. Analyses that measured TCR breadth and depth may have underestimated total T cell responses. Reportedly, spike-specific CD8+ and CD4+ T cell responses achieved substantial breadth once vaccination had taken place. People who got the vaccine had more spike-specific TCR breadth than people who got placebo.

Concerning this clone: Its target is unknown.

In germline, CDR1 is SGHVS, CDR2 FQNEAQ. The CDR3 is 20 residues long. J was trimmed by 1 base and V by 7 bases; bases with no gene match: 18. Sequencing was performed with immunoSEQ multiplex PCR; in TCRdb, only in-frame clones are kept and a portion is missing. The sample shows around 370,000 clones, around 92% of them seen only once. Material: peripheral blood, obtained after recovery from COVID-19. The TCR sequence derives from a human donor who had recovered from COVID-19. The rearrangement joins TRBV7-8 to TRBJ2-6, with 8 bases identical to TRBD1. The CDR3 nucleotides are TGTGCCAGCACCGAACCCTCCTGGACAGGGATTTTTTCTGGGGCCAACGTCCTGACTTTC. Its translation: CASTEPSWTGIFSGANVLTF.